This T cell receptor (beta chain) was sequenced in a study of CD4 and CD8 cells across lung adenocarcinoma regions. TCRdb called the PCR reads again in MiXCR, with one record for every CDR3 protein. This table holds about 27,000 distinct CDR3 sequences, about 50% found once. CDR1 MNHEY and CDR2 SVGAGI come from the germline V gene. This CDR3 has 14 amino acids. For this clonotype: Compared with germline, one end of the junction differs, possibly owing to a read error.

The V call is TRBV6-5, the J call TRBJ2-3; D tentatively fits TRBD1 or TRBD2 (5 bases each). The clonotype comes from a male donor with lung adenocarcinoma. The CD4 and CD8 labels of this study may be unreliable. What was sequenced was CD8+ T cells from the center of a lung tumor. The CDR3 nucleotides read TGTGCGGGCAGCTACTGCCGGGGCCCAGAGACGCAGTATTTC. Translated: CAGSYCRGPETQYF.